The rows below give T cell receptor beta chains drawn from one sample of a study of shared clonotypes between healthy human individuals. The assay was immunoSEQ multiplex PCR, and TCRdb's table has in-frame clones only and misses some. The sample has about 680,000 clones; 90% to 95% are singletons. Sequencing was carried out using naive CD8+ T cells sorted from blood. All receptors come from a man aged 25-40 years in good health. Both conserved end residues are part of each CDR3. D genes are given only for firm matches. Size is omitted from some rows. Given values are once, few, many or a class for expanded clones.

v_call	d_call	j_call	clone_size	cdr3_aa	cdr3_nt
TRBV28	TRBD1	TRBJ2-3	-	CASIRGWDRGTDTQYF	TGTGCCAGCATCAGGGGCTGGGACAGGGGCACAGATACGCAGTATTTT
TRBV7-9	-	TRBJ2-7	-	CASSTPEGTYEQYF	TGTGCCAGCAGCACCCCGGAGGGTACCTACGAGCAGTACTTC
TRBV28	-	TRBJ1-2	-	CASGARATPGYTF	TGTGCCAGCGGGGCCCGGGCCACCCCCGGCTACACCTTC
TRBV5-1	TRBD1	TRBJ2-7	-	CASSQGDNEQYF	TGCGCCAGCAGCCAGGGGGACAACGAGCAGTACTTC
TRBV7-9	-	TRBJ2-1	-	CASLKIGNEQFF	TGTGCCAGTCTAAAGATTGGTAATGAGCAGTTCTTC
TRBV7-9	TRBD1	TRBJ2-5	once	CASSVQPRDREETQYF	TGTGCCAGCAGCGTACAACCCCGGGACAGGGAAGAGACCCAGTACTTC
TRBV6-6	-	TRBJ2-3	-	CASSSNPAYDTDTQYF	TGTGCCAGCAGTTCAAACCCTGCGTACGACACAGATACGCAGTATTTT
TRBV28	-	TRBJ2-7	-	CASSPGQREQYF	TGTGCCAGCAGTCCGGGACAACGTGAGCAGTACTTC
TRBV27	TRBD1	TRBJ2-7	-	CASSLRDRVGSEQYF	TGTGCCAGCAGTCTCCGGGACAGGGTTGGTAGCGAGCAGTACTTC
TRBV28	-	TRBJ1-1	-	CASTPPGVGATEAFF	TGTGCCAGCACACCTCCGGGGGTGGGGGCCACTGAAGCTTTCTTT
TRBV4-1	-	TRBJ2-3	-	CASSQVGDTQYF	TGCGCCAGCAGCCAGGTCGGAGATACGCAGTATTTT
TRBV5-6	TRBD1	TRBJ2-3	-	CASSGGVGQVADTQYF	TGTGCCAGCAGCGGGGGCGTAGGACAGGTCGCAGATACGCAGTATTTT
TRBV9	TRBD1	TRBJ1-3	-	CASSPPRQGISGNTIYF	TGTGCCAGCAGCCCACCCCGACAGGGGATCTCTGGAAACACCATATATTTT
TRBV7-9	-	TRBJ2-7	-	CASSQGGEQYF	TGTGCCAGCAGCCAAGGTGGCGAGCAGTACTTC
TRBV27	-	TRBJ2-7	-	CASSRPRLAGLGEQYF	TGTGCCAGCAGCCGACCCCGGCTAGCTGGGTTGGGTGAGCAGTACTTC
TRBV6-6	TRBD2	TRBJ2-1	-	CASSSLTSGRVDEQFF	TGTGCCAGCAGTTCCCTGACTAGCGGGAGGGTGGATGAGCAGTTCTTC
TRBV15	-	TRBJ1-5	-	CATSSGQEGNQPQHF	TGTGCCACCAGCAGCGGACAAGAGGGCAATCAGCCCCAGCATTTT
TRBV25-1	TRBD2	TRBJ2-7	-	CASSGPRTRADEQYF	TGTGCCAGCAGTGGTCCCCGGACTAGAGCGGACGAGCAGTACTTC
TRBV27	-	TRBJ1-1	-	CASSPRLVVSEAFF	TGTGCCAGCAGTCCAAGGTTGGTTGTCTCTGAAGCTTTCTTT
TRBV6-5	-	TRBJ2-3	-	CASTGSSDTQYF	TGTGCCAGTACCGGGAGTTCAGATACGCAGTATTTT
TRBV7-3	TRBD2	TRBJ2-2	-	CASSTSGGRTNTGELFF	TGTGCCAGCAGCACTAGCGGAGGCAGAACGAACACCGGGGAGCTGTTTTTT
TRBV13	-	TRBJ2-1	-	CASSNRHQIGGAGSYNEQFF	TGTGCCAGCAGCAACCGCCACCAGATCGGCGGGGCAGGGTCCTACAATGAGCAGTTCTTC
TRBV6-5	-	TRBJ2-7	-	CASSYSIRREQYF	TGTGCCAGCAGTTACTCGATCCGGAGGGAGCAGTACTTC
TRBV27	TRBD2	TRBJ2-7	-	CASSLGGAEQYF	TGTGCCAGCAGTTTGGGAGGGGCCGAGCAGTACTTC
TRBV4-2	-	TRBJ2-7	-	CASSQEGTSLYEQYF	TGTGCCAGCAGCCAAGAGGGGACCTCCCTCTACGAGCAGTACTTC
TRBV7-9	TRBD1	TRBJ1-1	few	CASSLGQGMTEAFF	TGTGCCAGCAGCCTGGGACAGGGGATGACTGAAGCTTTCTTT
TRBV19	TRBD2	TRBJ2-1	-	CASSLLAESHEQFF	TGTGCCAGTAGTTTGCTAGCGGAGAGCCATGAGCAGTTCTTC
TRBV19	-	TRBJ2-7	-	CASSTGIYSYEQYF	TGTGCCAGTAGTACCGGGATCTACTCCTACGAGCAGTACTTC
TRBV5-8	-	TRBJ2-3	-	CASSLRGTDTQYF	TGTGCCAGCAGCTTACGGGGCACAGATACGCAGTATTTT
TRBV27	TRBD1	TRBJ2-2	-	CASRTKTGLTGELFF	TGTGCCAGCAGGACGAAGACAGGGCTCACCGGGGAGCTGTTTTTT
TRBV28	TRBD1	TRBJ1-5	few	CASRQTTADRPSNQPQHF	TGTGCCAGCAGACAAACCACCGCGGACAGGCCGAGCAATCAGCCCCAGCATTTT
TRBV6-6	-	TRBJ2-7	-	CASKGGEQYF	TGTGCCAGCAAAGGCGGCGAGCAGTACTTC
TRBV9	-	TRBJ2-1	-	CASSVEDIHMAGNEQFF	TGTGCCAGCAGCGTAGAGGACATTCATATGGCGGGGAATGAGCAGTTCTTC
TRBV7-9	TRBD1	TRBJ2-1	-	CASSTTGGVSSNEQFF	TGTGCCAGCAGTACGACAGGGGGCGTATCTTCCAATGAGCAGTTCTTC
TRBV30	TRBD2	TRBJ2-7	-	CAWGGLAGGPHEQYF	TGTGCCTGGGGGGGACTAGCGGGAGGGCCCCACGAGCAGTACTTC
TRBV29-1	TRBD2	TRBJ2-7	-	CSVEDPSGIYEQYF	TGCAGCGTTGAAGACCCTAGCGGAATCTACGAGCAGTACTTC
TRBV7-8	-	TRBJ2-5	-	CASSSYQGPEETQYF	TGTGCCAGCAGCTCTTACCAGGGGCCTGAGGAGACCCAGTACTTC
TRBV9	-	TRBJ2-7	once	CASSVIKAVSSYEQYF	TGTGCCAGCAGCGTGATCAAAGCGGTTAGCTCCTACGAGCAGTACTTC
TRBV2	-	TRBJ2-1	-	CASGADPADEQFF	TGTGCCAGCGGAGCGGACCCAGCCGATGAGCAGTTCTTC
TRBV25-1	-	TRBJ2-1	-	CASSEYRDRSSYNEQFF	TGTGCCAGCAGTGAATATCGAGACAGGAGCTCCTACAATGAGCAGTTCTTC
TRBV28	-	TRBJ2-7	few	CASTQDSYEQYF	TGTGCCAGCACTCAGGACTCCTACGAGCAGTACTTC
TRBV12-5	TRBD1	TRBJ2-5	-	CASAWDRVGETQYF	TGTGCTAGTGCTTGGGACAGGGTAGGAGAGACCCAGTACTTC
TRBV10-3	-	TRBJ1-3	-	CAISGDGVYQQPSGNTIYF	TGTGCCATCAGTGGGGACGGCGTTTATCAGCAACCCTCTGGAAACACCATATATTTT
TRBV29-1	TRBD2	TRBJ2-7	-	CSVLGLAEISGEQYF	TGCAGCGTCCTGGGACTAGCGGAGATCTCTGGAGAGCAGTACTTC
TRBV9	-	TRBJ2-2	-	CASSTGTHTYTGELFF	TGTGCCAGCAGTACCGGGACCCACACGTACACCGGGGAGCTGTTTTTT
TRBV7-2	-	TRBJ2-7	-	CASSPHRDFQPGFFLEQYF	TGTGCCAGCAGCCCGCACCGGGACTTTCAACCTGGGTTCTTCTTGGAGCAGTACTTC
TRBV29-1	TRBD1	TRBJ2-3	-	CSVEDLPLQGQKYF	TGCAGCGTTGAAGATCTCCCTCTCCAGGGACAGAAGTATTTT
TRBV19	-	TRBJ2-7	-	CASSIGDGYEQYF	TGTGCCAGTAGTATAGGGGACGGCTACGAGCAGTACTTC
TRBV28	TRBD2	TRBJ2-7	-	CASRQSGGSREQYF	TGTGCCAGCCGCCAGTCGGGCGGGAGTCGCGAGCAGTACTTC
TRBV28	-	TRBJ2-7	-	CASSLTTGDYEQYF	TGTGCCAGCAGTTTAACCACTGGGGACTACGAGCAGTACTTC
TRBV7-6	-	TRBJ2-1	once	CASSLAGRIEEQFF	TGTGCCAGCAGCTTAGCGGGGAGGATTGAGGAGCAGTTCTTC
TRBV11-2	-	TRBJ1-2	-	CASSSPTDRDYGYTF	TGTGCCAGCAGCTCACCAACCGACAGAGACTATGGCTACACCTTC
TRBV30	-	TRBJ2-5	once	CAWSVGSTQETQYF	TGTGCCTGGAGTGTAGGGTCTACCCAAGAGACCCAGTACTTC